This is a list of T cell receptor beta chains from one sample in a study of control samples from healthy donors and cancer patients. The data were produced by immunoSEQ multiplex PCR, yet TCRdb's version contains in-frame clones alone and is incomplete. The sample consists of about 83,000 clones, about nine tenths of them appearing once. Sequencing was carried out using blood. All receptors derive from a man aged 45-65 years in good health. Both conserved end residues are part of each CDR3. The order of the fields is V gene, clone size, CDR3 length, D gene, J gene, CDR3 DNA, CDR3 protein. D genes are given only for firm matches. Not every row has a clone size; where given, it reads once, few, many or a size class.

>TRBV6-2/TRBV6-3|.|15|.|TRBJ1-2
TGTGCCAGCAGTTTGGATCGGGCGCGAGACTATGGCTACACCTTC
CASSLDRARDYGYTF
>TRBV7-2|once|15|.|TRBJ1-6
TGTGCCAGCAGCTTAGGGGACGCCTATAATTCACCCCTCCACTTT
CASSLGDAYNSPLHF
>TRBV24-1|.|16|TRBD1|TRBJ1-5
TGTGCCACCAGTGATTCCGGACTCACAGGGGATCAGCCCCAGCATTTT
CATSDSGLTGDQPQHF
>TRBV24-1|.|13|.|TRBJ1-1
TGTGCCACCAGTGATCTGAAAGGGGCTGAAGCTTTCTTT
CATSDLKGAEAFF
>TRBV28|.|16|.|TRBJ1-2
TGTGCCAGCATGTTCATCTCCGGGGGTTCGGGCTATGGCTACACCTTC
CASMFISGGSGYGYTF
>TRBV18|.|14|.|TRBJ1-1
TGTGCCAGCTCACCCGACCCCCCGGGGACTGAAGCTTTCTTT
CASSPDPPGTEAFF
>TRBV7-2|once|14|.|TRBJ1-1
TGTGCCAGCAGCTTTCTCAGTTTGAACACTGAAGCTTTCTTT
CASSFLSLNTEAFF
>TRBV10-1|.|12|.|TRBJ1-6
TGCGCCAGCAGTCGGGCGGGTTCACCCCTCCACTTT
CASSRAGSPLHF
>TRBV5-4|.|15|.|TRBJ1-6
TGTGCCAGCAGCTTGGGAGGCCCCGCCGGATCACCCCTCCACTTT
CASSLGGPAGSPLHF
>TRBV18|.|15|TRBD1|TRBJ1-1
TGTGCCAGCTCACAGGGGGCCGACATGAACACTGAAGCTTTCTTT
CASSQGADMNTEAFF
>TRBV27|.|12|TRBD1|TRBJ1-1
TGTGCCAGCAGTTCGGGACAGCTTGAAGCTTTCTTT
CASSSGQLEAFF
>TRBV6-1|.|13|.|TRBJ1-1
TGTGCCAGCAGTGAAGGGACGTGGACTGAAGCTTTCTTT
CASSEGTWTEAFF
>TRBV3-1/TRBV3-2|.|13|.|TRBJ2-1
TGTGCCAGCAGCACGCAGGGGGGCAATGAGCAGTTCTTC
CASSTQGGNEQFF
>TRBV7-2|.|15|TRBD1|TRBJ2-3
TGTGCCAGCAGCTTCGCAGGGACAGGGGCAGATACGCAGTATTTT
CASSFAGTGADTQYF